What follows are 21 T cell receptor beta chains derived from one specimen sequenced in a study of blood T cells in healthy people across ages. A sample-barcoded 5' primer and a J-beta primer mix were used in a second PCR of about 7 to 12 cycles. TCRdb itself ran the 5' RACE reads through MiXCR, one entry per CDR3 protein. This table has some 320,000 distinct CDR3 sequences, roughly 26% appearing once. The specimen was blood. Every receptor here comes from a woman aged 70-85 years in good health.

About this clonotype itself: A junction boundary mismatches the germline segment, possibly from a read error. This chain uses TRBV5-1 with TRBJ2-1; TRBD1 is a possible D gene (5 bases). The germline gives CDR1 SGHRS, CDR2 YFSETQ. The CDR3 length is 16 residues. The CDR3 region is CASSLAPTAGYNEQSF. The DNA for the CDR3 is TGCGCCAGCAGCTTGGCGCCGACAGCCGGCTACAATGAGCAGTCCTTC.

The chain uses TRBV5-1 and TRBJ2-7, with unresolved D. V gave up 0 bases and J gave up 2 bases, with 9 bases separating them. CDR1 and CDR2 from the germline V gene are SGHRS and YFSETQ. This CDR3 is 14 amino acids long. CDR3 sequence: CASSLEGPAYEQYF. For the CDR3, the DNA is TGCGCCAGCAGCTTGGAAGGGCCGGCCTACGAGCAGTACTTC.

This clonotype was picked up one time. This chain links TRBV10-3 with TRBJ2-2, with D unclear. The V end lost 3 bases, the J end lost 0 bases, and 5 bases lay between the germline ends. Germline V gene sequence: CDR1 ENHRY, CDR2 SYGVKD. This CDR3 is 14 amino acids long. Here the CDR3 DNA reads TGTGCCATCAGTGACGCTTCGAACACCGGGGAGCTGTTTTTT. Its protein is CAISDASNTGELFF.

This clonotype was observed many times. CDR3 residues: CASSQEYSGRARTGELFF. CDR3 DNA: TGCGCCAGCAGCCAAGAGTACAGCGGGAGGGCCCGGACCGGGGAGCTGTTTTTT. The chain carries TRBV4-1 and TRBJ2-2, with TRBD2 matching over 10 bases. Germline-derived CDR1 and CDR2 are MGHRA and YSYEKL. The CDR3 covers 18 residues. With V trimmed by 0 bases and J by 5 bases, 9 bases remained unmatched.

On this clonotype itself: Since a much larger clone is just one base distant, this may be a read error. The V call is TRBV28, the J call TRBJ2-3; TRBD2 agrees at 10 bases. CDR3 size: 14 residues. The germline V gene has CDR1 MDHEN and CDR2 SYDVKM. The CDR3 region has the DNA TGTGCCACCACTCCTAGCGGGAGCATAGATACGCTGTATTTT. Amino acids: CATTPSGSIDTLYF.

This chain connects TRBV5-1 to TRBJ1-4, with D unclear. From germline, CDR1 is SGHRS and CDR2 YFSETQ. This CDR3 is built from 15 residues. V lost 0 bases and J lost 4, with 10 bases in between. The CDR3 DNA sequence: TGCGCCAGCAGCTTGGCCGTCACGGGTAATGAAAAACTGTTTTTT. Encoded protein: CASSLAVTGNEKLFF.

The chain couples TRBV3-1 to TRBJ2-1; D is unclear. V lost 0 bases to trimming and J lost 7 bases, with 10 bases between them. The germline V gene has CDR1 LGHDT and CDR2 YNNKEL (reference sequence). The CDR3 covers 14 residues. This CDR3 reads CASSQDPLVNEQFF. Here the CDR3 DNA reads TGTGCCAGCAGCCAAGATCCCCTAGTGAATGAGCAGTTCTTC.

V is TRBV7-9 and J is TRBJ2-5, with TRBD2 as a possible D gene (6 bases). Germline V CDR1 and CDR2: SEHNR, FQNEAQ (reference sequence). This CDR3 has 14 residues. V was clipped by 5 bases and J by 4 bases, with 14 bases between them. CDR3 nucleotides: TGTGCCAGCAGCCCCCGGGACGGGGGAGAGACCCAGTACTTC. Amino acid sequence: CASSPRDGGETQYF.

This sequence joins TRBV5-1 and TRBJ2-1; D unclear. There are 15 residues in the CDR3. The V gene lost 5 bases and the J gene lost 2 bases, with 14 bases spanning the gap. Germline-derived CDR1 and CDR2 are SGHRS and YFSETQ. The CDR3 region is CASSLTSLTYNEQFF. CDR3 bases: TGCGCCAGCAGTTTGACATCGTTAACCTACAATGAGCAGTTCTTC.

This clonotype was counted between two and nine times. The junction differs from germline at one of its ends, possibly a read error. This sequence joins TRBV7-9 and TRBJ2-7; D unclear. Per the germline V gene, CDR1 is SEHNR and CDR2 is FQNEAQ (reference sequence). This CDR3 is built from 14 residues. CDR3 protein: CASSFSSAAYEQYF. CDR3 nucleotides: TGTGCCAGCAGCTTCTCAAGTGCCGCCTACGAACAGTACTTC.

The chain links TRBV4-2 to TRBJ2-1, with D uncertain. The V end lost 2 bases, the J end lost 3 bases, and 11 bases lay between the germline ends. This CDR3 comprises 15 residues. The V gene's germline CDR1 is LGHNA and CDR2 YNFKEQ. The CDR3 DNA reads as TGTGCCAGCAGCCAACCCACGCAGGTCTACAATGAGCAGTTCTTC. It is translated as CASSQPTQVYNEQFF.

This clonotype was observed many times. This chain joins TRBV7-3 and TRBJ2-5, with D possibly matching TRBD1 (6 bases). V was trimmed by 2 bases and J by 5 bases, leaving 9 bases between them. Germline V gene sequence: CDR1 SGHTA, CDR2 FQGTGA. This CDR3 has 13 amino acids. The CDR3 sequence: CASSLGQGETQYF. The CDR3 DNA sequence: TGTGCCAGCAGCTTAGGGCAGGGGGAGACCCAGTACTTC.

The CDR3 reads CASSLPTSVYNEQFF. CDR3 DNA sequence: TGTGCCAGCAGTTTACCCACTAGCGTGTACAATGAGCAGTTCTTC. The chain joins TRBV28 to TRBJ2-1, with 7 bases identical to TRBD2. With V trimmed by 2 bases and J by 4 bases, 5 bases remained unmatched. The V gene's germline CDR1 is MDHEN and CDR2 SYDVKM. CDR3 length: 15 amino acids.

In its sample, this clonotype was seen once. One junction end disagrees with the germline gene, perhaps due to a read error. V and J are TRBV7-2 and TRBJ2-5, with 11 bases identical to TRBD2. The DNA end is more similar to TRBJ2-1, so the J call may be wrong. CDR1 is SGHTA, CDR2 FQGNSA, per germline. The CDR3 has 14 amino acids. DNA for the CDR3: TGTGCCAGCAGGTTAGCGGGAGGGATGAATGAGCAGTTCTTC. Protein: CASRLAGGMNEQFF.

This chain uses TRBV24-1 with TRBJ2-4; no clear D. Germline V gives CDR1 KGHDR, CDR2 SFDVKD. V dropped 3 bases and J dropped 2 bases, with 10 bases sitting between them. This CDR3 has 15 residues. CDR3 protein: CATSDSRHPKNIQYF. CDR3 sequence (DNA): TGTGCCACCAGTGATAGCAGACACCCCAAAAACATTCAGTACTTC.

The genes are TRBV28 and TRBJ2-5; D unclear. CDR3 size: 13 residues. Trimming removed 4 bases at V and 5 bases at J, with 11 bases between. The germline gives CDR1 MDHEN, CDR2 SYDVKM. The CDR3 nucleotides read TGTGCCAGCAGTTCCCGGACGTTCGAGACCCAGTACTTC. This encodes CASSSRTFETQYF.

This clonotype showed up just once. For the CDR3, the DNA is TGCGCCAGCAGCTTGGAAAGGACAGGCAAAGGGGGCTACACCTTC. Its translation is CASSLERTGKGGYTF. This chain connects TRBV5-1 to TRBJ1-2; 7 nucleotides match TRBD1. CDR1 and CDR2 from the germline V gene are SGHRS and YFSETQ. The CDR3 length is 15 residues. The J segment lost 8 bases and the V segment lost 0 bases, leaving 10 bases of the junction unmatched.

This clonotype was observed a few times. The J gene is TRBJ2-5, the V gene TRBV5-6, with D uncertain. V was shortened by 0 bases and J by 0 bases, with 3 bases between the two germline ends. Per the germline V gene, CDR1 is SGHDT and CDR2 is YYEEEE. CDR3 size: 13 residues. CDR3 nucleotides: TGTGCCAGCAGCTTGGTCTACCAAGAGACCCAGTACTTC. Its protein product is CASSLVYQETQYF.

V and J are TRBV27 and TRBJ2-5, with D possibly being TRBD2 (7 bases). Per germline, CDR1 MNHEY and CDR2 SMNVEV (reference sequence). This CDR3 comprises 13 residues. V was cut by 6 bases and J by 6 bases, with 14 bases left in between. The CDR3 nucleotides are TGTGCCAGCAGCCGGGACGGGGGGCAGACCCAGTACTTC. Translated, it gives CASSRDGGQTQYF.

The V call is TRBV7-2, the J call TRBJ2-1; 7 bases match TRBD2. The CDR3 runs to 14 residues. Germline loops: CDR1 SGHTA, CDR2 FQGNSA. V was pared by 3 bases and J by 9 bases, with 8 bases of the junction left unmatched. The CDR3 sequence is CASSFPSGMAEQFF. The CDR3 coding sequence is TGTGCCAGCAGCTTTCCTAGCGGTATGGCTGAGCAGTTCTTC.

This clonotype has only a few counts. CDR3 sequence reads: CASTPDRAYEQYF. CDR3 DNA sequence: TGTGCCAGCACCCCGGACAGGGCCTACGAGCAGTACTTC. J is TRBJ2-7 and V is TRBV12-3 or TRBV12-4; 8 bases agree with TRBD1. The CDR3 length is 13 residues. The ends lost 7 bases at V and 2 bases at J; junction bases unmatched: 4.